A selection of T cell receptor beta chains follows, all from one sample in a study of blood T cells in healthy people across ages. TCRdb redid the calling of the 5' RACE reads with MiXCR, one entry per CDR3 protein. The sample consists of 1,500,000 or so distinct CDR3 sequences, 35% to 45% of them appearing once. Sequencing was carried out using blood. All receptors come from a woman aged 18 to 35 in good health. Each CDR3 is given with its conserved first and last residue. D genes are given only for firm matches. Part of the rows lack a size; the others show once, few, many or a class for expanded clones.

j_gene	d_gene	abundance	v_gene	CDR3aa	CDR3nt
TRBJ2-1	TRBD2	-	TRBV12-3/TRBV12-4	CASRHGGFNEQFF	TGTGCCAGCAGGCACGGGGGGTTCAATGAGCAGTTCTTC
TRBJ2-1	-	few	TRBV29-1	CSGRASGTYNEQFF	TGCAGCGGGAGAGCCAGCGGAACGTACAATGAGCAGTTCTTC
TRBJ2-7	-	-	TRBV4-3	CASSQDGLGYEQYF	TGCGCCAGCAGCCAAGACGGGTTAGGCTACGAGCAGTACTTC
TRBJ2-5	-	-	TRBV20-1	CSARETQGRDYNEQYF	TGCAGTGCTAGGGAAACCCAGGGGCGGGACTACAATGAGCAGTACTTC
TRBJ2-1	-	-	TRBV2	CASTGGKSSYDEQFF	TGTGCCAGCACAGGGGGGAAGAGCTCCTACGATGAGCAGTTCTTC
TRBJ1-1	-	few	TRBV20-1	CSATGKMNTEAFF	TGCAGTGCAACAGGAAAAATGAACACTGAAGCTTTCTTT
TRBJ1-2	TRBD1	few	TRBV28	CASSSPGQGAAGYTF	TGTGCCAGCAGTTCCCCGGGACAGGGGGCCGCTGGCTACACCTTC
TRBJ2-7	-	-	TRBV6-5	CASSCVPPGQPTYEQYF	TGTGCCAGCAGTTGCGTTCCGCCGGGACAACCTACCTACGAGCAGTACTTC
TRBJ1-2	-	-	TRBV6-1	CASTASDYGYTF	TGTGCCAGCACCGCTTCGGACTATGGCTACACCTTC
TRBJ2-1	-	-	TRBV24-1	CATSDFPGNKQFF	TGTGCCACCAGTGATTTCCCGGGGAATAAGCAGTTCTTC
TRBJ1-2	-	few	TRBV3-1	CASSRQAESYGYTF	TGTGCCAGCAGCCGACAGGCTGAAAGCTATGGCTACACCTTC
TRBJ2-1	TRBD1	few	TRBV7-9	CASRLQGGEQFF	TGTGCCAGCAGGCTACAGGGGGGTGAGCAGTTCTTC
TRBJ1-2	-	-	TRBV4-1	CASSPGQSLDYGYTF	TGCGCCAGCAGCCCAGGACAGTCTCTGGACTATGGCTACACCTTC
TRBJ2-5	-	-	TRBV7-2	CASSLGYLETQYF	TGTGCCAGCAGCTTAGGCTATCTGGAGACCCAGTACTTC
TRBJ1-1	-	few	TRBV7-9	CASSLQQGGGPEAFF	TGTGCCAGCAGCCTACAACAGGGCGGAGGACCCGAAGCTTTCTTT
TRBJ2-1	-	-	TRBV4-1	CASSYLSPANEQFF	TGCGCCAGCAGCTACTTAAGTCCCGCCAATGAGCAGTTCTTC
TRBJ1-2	-	once	TRBV27	CASSWSGRNNYGYTF	TGTGCCAGCAGTTGGTCGGGACGGAATAACTATGGCTACACCTTC
TRBJ1-2	TRBD1	few	TRBV5-1	CASSYLGQGHYGYTF	TGCGCCAGCAGCTATTTAGGACAGGGCCACTATGGCTACACCTTC
TRBJ2-7	-	-	TRBV13	CASSPKFGEQYF	TGTGCCAGCAGCCCCAAGTTCGGCGAGCAGTACTTC
TRBJ2-1	-	-	TRBV25-1	CASSPALAKYEQFF	TGTGCCAGCAGCCCTGCACTAGCTAAGTACGAGCAGTTCTTC
TRBJ1-6	-	-	TRBV5-1	CASSFGSDGYNSPLHF	TGCGCCAGCAGCTTCGGCAGCGACGGCTATAATTCACCCCTCCACTTT
TRBJ2-5	-	few	TRBV6-2/TRBV6-3	CASSYEEGVRQETQYF	TGTGCCAGCAGTTACGAGGAAGGGGTCAGACAAGAGACCCAGTACTTC
TRBJ2-1	-	-	TRBV6-2/TRBV6-3	CASSLPGNFHNEQFF	TGTGCCAGCAGCCTCCCCGGGAATTTCCACAATGAGCAGTTCTTC
TRBJ1-1	TRBD1	-	TRBV18	CASSPDRAAKAFF	TGTGCCAGCTCACCTGACAGGGCGGCTAAAGCTTTCTTT
TRBJ2-6	-	few	TRBV4-1	CASSQDGPGSSGANVLTF	TGCGCCAGCAGTCAAGACGGACCGGGAAGCTCTGGGGCCAACGTCCTGACTTTC
TRBJ2-6	TRBD1	-	TRBV5-1	CASSHRQGRANVLTF	TGCGCCAGCAGCCATAGACAGGGACGAGCCAACGTCCTGACTTTC
TRBJ2-7	TRBD2	-	TRBV20-1	CSARVASGSNEQYF	TGCAGTGCTAGAGTGGCTAGCGGGAGCAATGAGCAGTACTTC
TRBJ2-7	-	few	TRBV28	CASNSLGITYEQYF	TGTGCCAGCAATTCTCTCGGGATTACCTACGAGCAGTACTTC
TRBJ1-6	-	-	TRBV7-6	CASSLATNNSPLHF	TGTGCCAGCAGCTTAGCGACAAATAATTCACCCCTCCACTTT
TRBJ2-2	TRBD1	-	TRBV2	CASRVGQGHGELFF	TGTGCCAGCAGGGTAGGACAGGGCCACGGGGAGCTGTTTTTT
TRBJ2-7	-	-	TRBV20-1	CSHVQGQGSYEQYF	TGCAGTCATGTCCAGGGACAAGGCTCCTACGAGCAGTACTTC
TRBJ2-1	TRBD1	-	TRBV6-5	CASSYQTGSNEQFF	TGTGCCAGCAGTTACCAGACAGGGTCGAATGAGCAGTTCTTC
TRBJ1-1	-	-	TRBV29-1	CSVVGGGNGVAAFF	TGCAGCGTTGTCGGCGGGGGCAACGGGGTTGCAGCTTTCTTT
TRBJ2-7	-	-	TRBV7-6	CASSPEIYTSYEQYF	TGTGCCAGCAGCCCCGAAATATACACTTCCTACGAGCAGTACTTC
TRBJ2-1	-	few	TRBV29-1	CSVGQINEQFF	TGCAGCGTAGGACAGATCAATGAGCAGTTCTTC
TRBJ1-5	-	-	TRBV6-1	CASSEWGRQPQHF	TGTGCCAGCAGTGAATGGGGGCGTCAGCCCCAGCATTTT
TRBJ2-2	TRBD2	-	TRBV11-2	CASSPRIGLAGGVQGELFF	TGTGCCAGCAGCCCCCGCATCGGGCTAGCGGGGGGGGTACAAGGGGAGCTGTTTTTT